Listed below are T cell receptor beta chains from one sample, sequenced in a study of blood T cell repertoires in COVID-19. Data came from immunoSEQ multiplex PCR; TCRdb stores just in-frame clones and leaves some out. The sample has about 360,000 clones, 87% seen once. The sequenced sample was PBMCs or T cells enriched from blood (not recorded which). The receptors stem from a man aged 25 to 40 who had recovered from COVID-19. Each CDR3 is given with its conserved first and last residue. D genes are given only for firm matches. Only some rows state a clone size, as once, few, many or a class for expanded clones.

J,size,V,D,CDR3,DNA
TRBJ2-7,.,TRBV19,.,CASRSRYEQYF,TGTGCCAGTAGGTCCCGCTACGAGCAGTACTTC
TRBJ1-1,.,TRBV7-9,.,CASSRMTGNTEAFF,TGTGCCAGCAGCCGAATGACAGGGAACACTGAAGCTTTCTTT
TRBJ1-1,.,TRBV15,.,CATSSPDREPNGEAFF,TGTGCCACCAGCAGCCCGGACAGAGAGCCGAACGGTGAAGCTTTCTTT
TRBJ2-2,.,TRBV15,.,CATSRDWQGNTGELFF,TGTGCCACCAGCAGAGATTGGCAGGGGAACACCGGGGAGCTGTTTTTT
TRBJ1-4,.,TRBV19,TRBD1,CASSSTGGAVIRGKLFF,TGTGCCAGTAGTTCTACAGGGGGCGCGGTGATCCGAGGGAAACTGTTTTTT
TRBJ2-1,once,TRBV9,TRBD1,CASSLGQGLANEQFF,TGTGCCAGCAGCTTAGGACAGGGACTTGCCAATGAGCAGTTCTTC
TRBJ1-2,.,TRBV11-2,.,CASSSRGGGVDYGYTF,TGTGCCAGCAGCTCCCGCGGTGGGGGGGTTGACTATGGCTACACCTTC
TRBJ2-1,once,TRBV7-2,.,CASSLVWDGGEQFF,TGTGCCAGCAGCTTAGTATGGGACGGGGGTGAGCAGTTCTTC
TRBJ1-5,.,TRBV7-9,.,CASSPAGEPPQHF,TGTGCCAGCAGCCCAGCCGGGGAGCCGCCCCAGCATTTT
TRBJ2-6,.,TRBV19,TRBD1,CASRGGQGSSGANVLTF,TGTGCCAGTAGGGGGGGACAGGGGAGCTCTGGGGCCAACGTCCTGACTTTC
TRBJ2-7,.,TRBV9,TRBD1,CASSVVGTGKIEQYF,TGTGCCAGCAGCGTAGTGGGGACAGGGAAAATCGAGCAGTACTTC
TRBJ2-5,.,TRBV27,TRBD2,CASSLGLAGGQETQYF,TGTGCCAGCAGTTTAGGGCTAGCGGGGGGGCAAGAGACCCAGTACTTC
TRBJ1-4,.,TRBV6-5,.,CASTQGGSEKLFF,TGTGCCAGCACCCAGGGAGGGAGTGAAAAACTGTTTTTT
TRBJ2-7,.,TRBV11-2,.,CASSLDTTGRIYSYEQYF,TGTGCCAGCAGCTTAGATACGACAGGGAGGATTTACTCCTACGAGCAGTACTTC
TRBJ2-2,.,TRBV24-1,TRBD1,CATSDGGQWAGELFF,TGTGCCACCAGTGATGGGGGACAGTGGGCCGGGGAGCTGTTTTTT
TRBJ2-3,.,TRBV6-1,.,CASSGPGQTNLDTQYF,TGTGCCAGCAGTGGCCCTGGACAGACGAATTTAGATACGCAGTATTTT
TRBJ2-1,.,TRBV3-1/TRBV3-2,TRBD1,CASSQSGTGDFF,TGTGCCAGCAGCCAGTCCGGGACAGGGGACTTCTTC
TRBJ2-7,.,TRBV10-3,TRBD1,CAISERTGDEQYF,TGTGCCATCAGTGAGCGGACAGGGGATGAGCAGTACTTC
TRBJ2-3,.,TRBV30,TRBD2,CAWVLAGGRELYF,TGTGCCTGGGTCCTAGCGGGGGGACGTGAGCTGTATTTT
TRBJ1-5,.,TRBV5-5,.,CASSLIRGSNQPQHF,TGTGCCAGCAGCTTGATCAGGGGTAGCAATCAGCCCCAGCATTTT
TRBJ1-3,.,TRBV11-2,.,CASSPLPATSGNTIYF,TGTGCCAGCAGCCCCCTACCTGCTACCTCTGGAAACACCATATATTTT
TRBJ1-4,.,TRBV6-5,.,CASSRGWTNEKLFF,TGTGCCAGCAGCCGAGGGTGGACTAATGAAAAACTGTTTTTT
TRBJ1-2,.,TRBV6-1,.,CASSEAAQAVLYGYTF,TGTGCCAGCAGTGAAGCGGCGCAGGCTGTCCTCTATGGCTACACCTTC
TRBJ1-5,once,TRBV6-5,.,CASGGPNQPQHF,TGTGCCAGCGGAGGGCCCAATCAGCCCCAGCATTTT
TRBJ2-1,once,TRBV7-6,TRBD2,CASSPLAGGYNEQFF,TGTGCCAGCAGCCCCCTAGCGGGGGGGTACAATGAGCAGTTCTTC
TRBJ1-5,.,TRBV9,.,CASSVRPEEPQHF,TGTGCCAGCAGCGTCCGGCCGGAGGAGCCCCAGCATTTT
TRBJ1-5,once,TRBV18,TRBD1,CASSPVDRGLYSNQPQHF,TGTGCCAGCTCACCGGTGGACAGGGGGCTGTATAGCAATCAGCCCCAGCATTTT
TRBJ2-3,once,TRBV5-1,TRBD2,CASSSGLAGGQLDTQYF,TGCGCCAGCAGCTCGGGACTAGCGGGGGGGCAATTAGATACGCAGTATTTT
TRBJ1-6,.,TRBV12-3/TRBV12-4,.,CASSPGDVSPLHF,TGTGCCAGCAGTCCCGGAGATGTTTCACCCCTCCACTTT
TRBJ1-1,.,TRBV11-1,.,CASSSGSVTEAFF,TGTGCCAGCAGCTCAGGGTCAGTGACTGAAGCTTTCTTT
TRBJ2-7,.,TRBV2,TRBD1,CASSDRVSYEQYF,TGTGCCAGCAGCGACAGGGTTTCCTACGAGCAGTACTTC
TRBJ2-2,.,TRBV18,TRBD2,CASSTPGTRGAGELFF,TGTGCCAGCTCCACCCCCGGGACCCGGGGGGCCGGGGAGCTGTTTTTT
TRBJ2-7,.,TRBV6-5,.,CASSYRQEGYEQYF,TGTGCCAGCAGTTACCGGCAGGAGGGATACGAGCAGTACTTC
TRBJ1-5,many,TRBV5-6,TRBD1,CASSLGGGGMRQPQHF,TGTGCCAGCAGCTTGGGAGGGGGCGGGATGAGACAGCCCCAGCATTTT
TRBJ2-1,.,TRBV9,.,CASSGGVGAYNEQFF,TGTGCCAGCAGCGGGGGAGTGGGTGCCTACAATGAGCAGTTCTTC
TRBJ1-2,.,TRBV19,TRBD1,CASSRQGAYHGYTF,TGTGCCAGTAGTAGACAGGGGGCGTATCATGGCTACACCTTC
TRBJ2-5,.,TRBV7-3,TRBD2,CASSFSGGEGETQYF,TGTGCCAGCAGCTTTAGCGGGGGCGAAGGAGAGACCCAGTACTTC
TRBJ2-7,.,TRBV2,TRBD1,CASSEGQGDTYEQYF,TGTGCCAGCAGTGAGGGACAGGGAGATACCTACGAGCAGTACTTC
TRBJ1-2,.,TRBV13,.,CASRLGRGGGYTF,TGTGCCAGCAGGCTAGGGCGGGGTGGGGGCTACACCTTC
TRBJ1-5,.,TRBV6-2/TRBV6-3,.,CASSFSTASNQPQHF,TGTGCCAGCAGTTTTTCGACAGCTAGCAATCAGCCCCAGCATTTT
TRBJ1-1,.,TRBV2,.,CASRPAGALNTEAFF,TGTGCCAGCAGACCCGCAGGGGCCTTGAACACTGAAGCTTTCTTT
TRBJ1-5,once,TRBV7-8,.,CASSLAGGFNQPQHF,TGTGCCAGCAGCTTAGCGGGGGGATTCAATCAGCCCCAGCATTTT
TRBJ1-2,.,TRBV6-5,.,CASSYGASYGYTF,TGTGCCAGCAGTTACGGGGCAAGCTATGGCTACACCTTC
TRBJ1-4,.,TRBV12-5,.,CASGTRQDGEKLFF,TGTGCTAGTGGCACCAGACAGGATGGCGAAAAACTGTTTTTT
TRBJ2-1,.,TRBV30,.,CAWSPGSSGEFF,TGTGCCTGGAGTCCAGGGTCCTCCGGCGAGTTCTTC
TRBJ1-3,.,TRBV2,.,CASSPRLGLTTGNTIYF,TGTGCCAGCAGTCCGCGTCTGGGGCTAACAACTGGAAACACCATATATTTT
TRBJ1-1,.,TRBV5-4,TRBD1,CASSYDRGPEAFF,TGTGCCAGCAGCTATGACAGGGGGCCTGAAGCTTTCTTT